This TCR beta chain appears in the sequencing data of a study of blood T cell repertoires in COVID-19. V was trimmed by 6 bases and J by 0 bases, leaving 14 bases between them. The CDR3 spans 15 residues. CDR1 and CDR2 from the germline V gene are SNHLY and FYNNEI. Measured with immunoSEQ multiplex PCR; TCRdb has only the in-frame clones, and not every one. Here the sample spans about 360,000 clones, around 87% being singletons. The chain uses TRBV2 and TRBJ1-2, with D possibly TRBD1 on 5 matching bases. The TCR originated in a human donor in a cohort sampled during active COVID-19. Sequenced sample: peripheral blood. The CDR3 DNA reads as TGTGCCAGCAGCTATCAGGGCCGAGCTAACTATGGCTACACCTTC. Its protein product is CASSYQGRANYGYTF.